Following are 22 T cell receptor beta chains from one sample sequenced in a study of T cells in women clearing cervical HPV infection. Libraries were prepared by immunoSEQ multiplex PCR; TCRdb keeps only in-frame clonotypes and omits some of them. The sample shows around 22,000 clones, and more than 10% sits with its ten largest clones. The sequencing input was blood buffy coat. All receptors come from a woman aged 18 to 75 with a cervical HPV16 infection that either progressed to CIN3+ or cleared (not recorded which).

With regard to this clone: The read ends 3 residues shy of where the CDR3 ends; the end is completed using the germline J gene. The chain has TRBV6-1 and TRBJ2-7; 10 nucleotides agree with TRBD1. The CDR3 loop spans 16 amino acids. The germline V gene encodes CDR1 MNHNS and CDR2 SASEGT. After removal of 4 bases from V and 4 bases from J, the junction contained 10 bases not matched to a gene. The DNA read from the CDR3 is TGTGCCAGCAGTGGGGGATTGGGGACAGGGGCATACGAG. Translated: CASSGGLGTGAYE. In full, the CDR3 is CASSGGLGTGAYEQYF.

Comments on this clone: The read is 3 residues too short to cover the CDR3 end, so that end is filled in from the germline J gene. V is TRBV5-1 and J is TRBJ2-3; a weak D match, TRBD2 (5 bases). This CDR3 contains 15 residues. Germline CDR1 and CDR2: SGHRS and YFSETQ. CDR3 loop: CASSLLRPEGETQYF. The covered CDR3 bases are TGCGCCAGCAGCTTGCTTAGGCCCGAGGGCGAGACG.

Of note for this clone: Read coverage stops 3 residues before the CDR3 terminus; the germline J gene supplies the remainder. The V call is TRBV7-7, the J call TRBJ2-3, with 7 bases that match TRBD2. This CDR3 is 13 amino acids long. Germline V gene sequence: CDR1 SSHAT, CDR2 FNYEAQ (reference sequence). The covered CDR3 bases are TGTGCCAGCAGCAAGGGCAATGGGGGGGCG. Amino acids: CASSKGNGGA. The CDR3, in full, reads CASSKGNGGAQYF.

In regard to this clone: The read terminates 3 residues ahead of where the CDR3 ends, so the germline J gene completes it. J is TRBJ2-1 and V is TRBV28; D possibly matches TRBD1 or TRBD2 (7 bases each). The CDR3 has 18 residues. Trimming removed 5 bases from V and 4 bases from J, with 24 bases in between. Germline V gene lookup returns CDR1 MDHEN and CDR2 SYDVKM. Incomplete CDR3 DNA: TGTGCCAGCAGTAAACCCCTAAGCGGGACAGAGGCTTACAATGAG. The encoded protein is CASSKPLSGTEAYNE. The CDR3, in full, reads CASSKPLSGTEAYNEQFF.

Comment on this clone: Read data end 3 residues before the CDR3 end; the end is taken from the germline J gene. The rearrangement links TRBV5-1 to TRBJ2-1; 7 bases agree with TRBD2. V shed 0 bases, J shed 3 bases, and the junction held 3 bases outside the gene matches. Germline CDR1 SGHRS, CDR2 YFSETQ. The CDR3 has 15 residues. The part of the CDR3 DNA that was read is TGCGCCAGCAGCTTGGGGGGGGGAATCTACAATGAG. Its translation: CASSLGGGIYNE. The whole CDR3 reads CASSLGGGIYNEQFF.

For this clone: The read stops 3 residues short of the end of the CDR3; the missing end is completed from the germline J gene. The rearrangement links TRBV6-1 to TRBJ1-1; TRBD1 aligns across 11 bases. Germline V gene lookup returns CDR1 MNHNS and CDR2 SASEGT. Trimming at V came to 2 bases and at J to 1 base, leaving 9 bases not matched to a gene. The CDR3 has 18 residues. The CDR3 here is CASSEPGQGGSWNTEAFF. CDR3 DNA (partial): TGTGCCAGCAGTGAACCGGGACAGGGGGGTTCGTGGAACACTGAA.

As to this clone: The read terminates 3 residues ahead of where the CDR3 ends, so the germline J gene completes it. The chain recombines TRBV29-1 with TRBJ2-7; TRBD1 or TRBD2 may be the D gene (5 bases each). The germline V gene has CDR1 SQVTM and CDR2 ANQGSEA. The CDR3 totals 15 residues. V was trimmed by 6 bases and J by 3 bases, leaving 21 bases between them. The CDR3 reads CSVLWGGRENYEQYF. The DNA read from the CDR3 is TGCAGCGTCCTATGGGGCGGCAGGGAGAACTACGAG.

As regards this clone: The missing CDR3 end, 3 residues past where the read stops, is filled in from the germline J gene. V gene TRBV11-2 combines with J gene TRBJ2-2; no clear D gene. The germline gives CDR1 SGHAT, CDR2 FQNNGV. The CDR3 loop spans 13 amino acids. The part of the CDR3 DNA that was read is TGTGCCAGCAGCTTACAAGGGTGGTCACCG. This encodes CASSLQGWSP. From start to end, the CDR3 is CASSLQGWSPLFF.

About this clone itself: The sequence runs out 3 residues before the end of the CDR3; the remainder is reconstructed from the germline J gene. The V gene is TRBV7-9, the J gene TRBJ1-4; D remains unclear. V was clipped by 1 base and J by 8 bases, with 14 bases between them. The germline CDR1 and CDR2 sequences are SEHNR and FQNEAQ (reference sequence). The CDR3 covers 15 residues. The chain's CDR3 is CASSLGSSQKEKLFF. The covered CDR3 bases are TGTGCCAGCAGCTTAGGTTCGTCTCAGAAAGAAAAA.

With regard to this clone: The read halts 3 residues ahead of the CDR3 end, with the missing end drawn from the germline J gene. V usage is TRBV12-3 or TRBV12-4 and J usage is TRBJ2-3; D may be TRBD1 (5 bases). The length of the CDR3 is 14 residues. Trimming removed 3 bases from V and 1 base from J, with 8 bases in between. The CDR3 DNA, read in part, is TGTGCCAGCAGTTTTGTAGGGGGCACAGATACG. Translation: CASSFVGGTDT. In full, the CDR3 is CASSFVGGTDTQYF.

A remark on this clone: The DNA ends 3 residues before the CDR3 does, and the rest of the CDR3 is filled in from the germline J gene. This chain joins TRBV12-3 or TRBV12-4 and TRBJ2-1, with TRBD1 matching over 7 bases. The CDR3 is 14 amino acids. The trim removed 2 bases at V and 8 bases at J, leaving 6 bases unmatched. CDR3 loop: CASSLRGQGDEQFF. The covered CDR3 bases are TGTGCCAGCAGTTTAAGGGGGCAAGGCGATGAG.

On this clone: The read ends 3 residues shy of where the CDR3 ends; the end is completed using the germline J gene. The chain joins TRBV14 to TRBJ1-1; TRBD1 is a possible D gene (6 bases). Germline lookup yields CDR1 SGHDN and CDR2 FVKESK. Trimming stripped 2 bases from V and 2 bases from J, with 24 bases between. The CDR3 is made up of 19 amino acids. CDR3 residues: CASSQTPTGPLVGNTEAFF. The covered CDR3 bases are TGTGCCAGCAGCCAAACTCCTACAGGGCCCCTGGTCGGTAACACTGAA.

CDR3 amino acids: CASSENSLAKNIYTF. CDR3 DNA (partial): TGTGCCAGCAGTGAAAACTCCTTAGCCAAAAACATC. The chain uses TRBV6-1 and TRBJ1-2, with D unclear. The read finishes 3 residues shy of the CDR3 end, and the germline J gene is used to complete it. The CDR3 runs 15 residues. CDR1 and CDR2 (germline): MNHNS, SASEGT.

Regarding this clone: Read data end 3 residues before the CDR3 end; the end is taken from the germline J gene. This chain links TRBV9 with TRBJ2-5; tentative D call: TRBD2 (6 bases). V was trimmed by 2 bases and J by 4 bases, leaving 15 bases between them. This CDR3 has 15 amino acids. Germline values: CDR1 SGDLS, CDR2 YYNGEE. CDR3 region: CASSVAGRKPETQYF. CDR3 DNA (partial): TGTGCCAGCAGCGTGGCGGGAAGGAAGCCAGAGACC.

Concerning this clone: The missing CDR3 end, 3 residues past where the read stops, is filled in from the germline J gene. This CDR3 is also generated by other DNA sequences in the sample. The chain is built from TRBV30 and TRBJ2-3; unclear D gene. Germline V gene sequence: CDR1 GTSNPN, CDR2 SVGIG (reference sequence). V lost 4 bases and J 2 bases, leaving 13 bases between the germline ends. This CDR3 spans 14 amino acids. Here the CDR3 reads CAWTRQVHTDTQYF. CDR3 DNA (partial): TGTGCCTGGACGCGCCAGGTGCACACAGATACG.

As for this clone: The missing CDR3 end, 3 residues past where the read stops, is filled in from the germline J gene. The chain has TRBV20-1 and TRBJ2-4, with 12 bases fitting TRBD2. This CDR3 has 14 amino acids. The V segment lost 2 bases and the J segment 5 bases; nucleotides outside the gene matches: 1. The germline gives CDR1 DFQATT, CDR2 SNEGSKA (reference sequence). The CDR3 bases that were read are TGCAGTGCTAGACTAGCGGGGGGGGAAAACATT. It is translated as CSARLAGGENI. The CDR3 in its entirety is CSARLAGGENIQYF.

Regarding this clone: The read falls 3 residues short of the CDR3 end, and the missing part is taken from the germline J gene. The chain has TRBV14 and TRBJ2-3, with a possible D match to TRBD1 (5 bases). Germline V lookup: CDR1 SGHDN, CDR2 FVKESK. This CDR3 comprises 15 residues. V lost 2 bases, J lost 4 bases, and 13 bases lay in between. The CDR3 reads CASSQIQGGADTQYF. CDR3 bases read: TGTGCCAGCAGCCAAATTCAGGGTGGAGCAGATACG.

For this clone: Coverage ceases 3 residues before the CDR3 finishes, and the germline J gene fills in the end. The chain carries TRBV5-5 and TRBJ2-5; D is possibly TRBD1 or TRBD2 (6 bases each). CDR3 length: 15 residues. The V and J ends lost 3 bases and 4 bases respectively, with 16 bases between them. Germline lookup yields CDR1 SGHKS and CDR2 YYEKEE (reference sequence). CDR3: CASSYTGRQGETQYF. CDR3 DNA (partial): TGTGCCAGCAGCTACACAGGGAGGCAAGGAGAGACC.

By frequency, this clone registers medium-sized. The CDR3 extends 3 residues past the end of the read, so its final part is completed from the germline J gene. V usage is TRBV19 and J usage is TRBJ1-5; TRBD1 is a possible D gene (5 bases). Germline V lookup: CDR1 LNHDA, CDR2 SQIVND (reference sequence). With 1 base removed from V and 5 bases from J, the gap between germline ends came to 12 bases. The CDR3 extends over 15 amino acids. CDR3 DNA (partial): TGTGCCAGTAGTATAGGCAGGGAATTCCATCAGCCC. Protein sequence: CASSIGREFHQP. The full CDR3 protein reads CASSIGREFHQPQHF.

The DNA read from the CDR3 is TGTGCCAGCAGCTTAGGGGCACACAGGGAAGAGACC. Translating it yields CASSLGAHREET. The whole CDR3 sequence reads CASSLGAHREETQYF. The chain joins TRBV7-9 to TRBJ2-5; D perhaps matches TRBD1 (6 bases). The read halts 3 residues ahead of the CDR3 end, with the missing end drawn from the germline J gene. Germline V gene lookup returns CDR1 SEHNR and CDR2 FQNEAQ (reference sequence). Trimming cost V 1 base and J 3 bases, with 12 bases left between them. The CDR3 covers 15 residues.

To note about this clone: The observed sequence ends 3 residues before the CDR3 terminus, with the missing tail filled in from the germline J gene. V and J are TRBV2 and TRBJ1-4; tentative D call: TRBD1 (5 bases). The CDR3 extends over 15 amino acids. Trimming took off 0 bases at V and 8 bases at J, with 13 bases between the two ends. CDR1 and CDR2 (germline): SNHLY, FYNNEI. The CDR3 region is CASSEAAGDGEKLFF. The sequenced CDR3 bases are TGTGCCAGCAGTGAAGCGGCGGGGGATGGCGAAAAA.

The sequenced CDR3 bases are TGTGCCAGCAGCCCCTGGACAGAGACCAACACTGAA. It is translated as CASSPWTETNTE. The whole CDR3 region reads CASSPWTETNTEAFF. This chain links TRBV11-2 with TRBJ1-1, with D tentatively TRBD1 (6 bases). The read terminates 3 residues ahead of where the CDR3 ends, so the germline J gene completes it. This CDR3 contains 15 residues. V was shortened by 5 bases and J by 2 bases, with 15 bases between the two germline ends. From germline, CDR1 is SGHAT and CDR2 FQNNGV. The full variable domain, completed using reference TRBV11-2 and TRBJ1-1, is EAGVAQSPRYKIIEKRQSVAFWCNPISGHATLYWYQQILGQGPKLLIQFQNNGVVDDSQLPKDRFSAERLKGVDSTLKIQPAKLEDSAVYLCASSPWTETNTEAFFGQGTRLTVV.